A single sample is the source of the 21 T cell receptor beta chains below, sequenced in a study of T-cell memory formation after mild COVID-19. A single record per CDR3 protein comes from TCRdb applying MiXCR to the 5' RACE reads. The top ten clones hold roughly 1.9% of a sample with 140,000 to 150,000 distinct CDR3 sequences, about 6.1% of them seen once. Sample: PBMCs or a T cell subset sorted from them (not recorded which). Every receptor here comes from an adult woman who had mild COVID-19 (a few samples of this study predate the infection). Cell type and time point are not known.

There are many counts of this clonotype. This chain connects TRBV27 to TRBJ1-2, with D possibly TRBD1 on 6 matching bases. Germline CDR1 MNHEY, CDR2 SMNVEV (reference sequence). V was shortened by 7 bases and J by 3 bases, with 12 bases between the two germline ends. This CDR3 spans 13 amino acids. CDR3 sequence reads: CASKYSGDYGYTF. The CDR3 nucleotides read TGTGCCAGCAAGTATTCAGGGGACTATGGCTACACCTTC.

This clonotype turned up a few times. The genes are TRBV7-6 and TRBJ2-7; no reliable D call. The germline gives CDR1 SGHVS, CDR2 FNYEAQ. V was trimmed by 0 bases and J by 2 bases, leaving 5 bases between them. The CDR3 contains 13 residues. The CDR3 spells CASSLAFTYEQYF. The CDR3, as DNA: TGTGCCAGCAGCTTAGCGTTCACCTACGAGCAGTACTTC. Drawing the rest from reference TRBV7-6 and TRBJ2-7, the complete variable domain is GAGVSQSPRYKVTKRGQDVALRCDPISGHVSLYWYRQALGQGPEFLTYFNYEAQQDKSGLPNDRFSAERPEGSISTLTIQRTEQRDSAMYRCASSLAFTYEQYFGPGTRLTVT.

This clonotype was seen many times. The gene calls are TRBV7-2 and TRBJ1-1, with no clear D. The CDR3 contains 13 residues. Germline values: CDR1 SGHTA, CDR2 FQGNSA. V lost 5 bases and J 1 base, leaving 8 bases between the germline ends. CDR3 in amino acids: CASSGGRNTEAFF. The CDR3 DNA reads as TGTGCCAGCAGCGGCGGCAGGAACACTGAAGCTTTCTTT.

This clonotype was seen many times. V usage is TRBV12-3 or TRBV12-4 and J usage is TRBJ1-1; unclear D gene. The CDR3 runs 16 residues. Trimming took 2 bases from V and 7 from J, leaving 20 bases between them. The CDR3 DNA sequence: TGTGCCAGCAGTTTAATCTCTATCGCAGAGAACTTTGAAGCTTTCTTT. Translation: CASSLISIAENFEAFF.

A word on this clonotype: No DNA is shown, since the ends of the CDR3 on it are uncertain; the CDR3 is the one TCRdb lists. The V gene is TRBV12-3 or TRBV12-4, the J gene TRBJ2-6. Ends included, the CDR3 has 16 residues. The CDR3 spells CASSFLAVSGANVLTF.

Only a few counts were recorded for this clonotype. The chain carries TRBV29-1 and TRBJ2-7; 11 nucleotides agree with TRBD1. Trimming removed 7 bases from V and 2 bases from J; junction bases left unmatched: 10. This CDR3 has 15 amino acids. Germline V gene data show CDR1 as SQVTM and CDR2 as ANQGSEA. The DNA for the CDR3 is TGCAGCGCTGGGGACAGGGGGACCCGGCCCTACGAGCAGTACTTC. This encodes CSAGDRGTRPYEQYF.

This clonotype was seen more than once but under ten times. V usage is TRBV6-5 and J usage is TRBJ2-3; TRBD1 or TRBD2 may be the D gene (6 bases each). CDR1 MNHEY and CDR2 SVGAGI come from the germline V gene. The germline V and J ends were trimmed by 5 bases and 4 bases, with 16 bases remaining between them. The CDR3 consists of 15 residues. The CDR3: CASSQGGTRADTQYF. The CDR3 region has the DNA TGTGCCAGCAGTCAAGGGGGGACACGGGCAGATACGCAGTATTTT.

J is TRBJ2-5 and V is TRBV12-3 or TRBV12-4; TRBD2 agrees at 9 bases. The junction had 13 bases not matched to a gene; V was cut back by 2 bases and J by 6 bases. The CDR3 runs 17 residues. The CDR3 nucleotides read TGTGCCAGCAGTTTATCGGCTAGCGGGGCCGGGGGGCAGACCCAGTACTTC. Encoded protein: CASSLSASGAGGQTQYF.

This clonotype was observed a handful of times. This chain uses TRBV18 with TRBJ2-1; D remains unclear. CDR3 length equals 15 residues. V gave up 1 base and J gave up 4 bases, with 11 bases separating them. Germline CDR1 is KGHSH and CDR2 is LQKENI. DNA of the CDR3: TGTGCCAGCTCACCACAACGGGCCCCATACAATGAGCAGTTCTTC. It codes for CASSPQRAPYNEQFF.

The sample holds a few counts of this clonotype. The rearrangement uses TRBV24-1 and TRBJ2-1; 11 bases are shared with TRBD1. This CDR3 region has 16 residues. In germline, CDR1 is KGHDR, CDR2 SFDVKD. The junction had 1 base not matched to a gene; V was cut back by 2 bases and J by 2 bases. Here the CDR3 reads CATSDSGQGAYNEQFF. CDR3 DNA: TGTGCCACCAGTGATTCGGGACAGGGGGCCTACAATGAGCAGTTCTTC.

This clonotype was seen at least ten times. J is TRBJ2-1 and V is TRBV29-1; 7 nucleotides match TRBD1. The germline gives CDR1 SQVTM, CDR2 ANQGSEA. The junction had 13 bases not matched to a gene; V was cut back by 1 base and J by 4 bases. There are 17 residues in the CDR3. CDR3 DNA sequence: TGCAGCGTTGAAGTGCCCCGTGGCAGGGGGAATTACAATGAGCAGTTCTTC. Translation: CSVEVPRGRGNYNEQFF.

This rearrangement joins TRBV6-5 to TRBJ1-1; 7 bases are a match to TRBD1. The CDR3 loop spans 17 amino acids. The V segment lost 6 bases and the J segment 6 bases; nucleotides outside the gene matches: 19. Germline values: CDR1 MNHEY, CDR2 SVGAGI. The CDR3 loop is CASSNGAGGRSNAEAFF. CDR3 nucleotide sequence: TGTGCCAGCAGCAACGGGGCAGGGGGTCGGAGTAACGCTGAAGCTTTCTTT.

This clonotype was detected only a few times. The chain has TRBV5-1 and TRBJ1-2; D possibly corresponds to TRBD1 (5 bases). V dropped 4 bases and J dropped 0 bases, with 16 bases sitting between them. The CDR3 length is 16 residues. Per germline, CDR1 SGHRS and CDR2 YFSETQ. The CDR3 coding sequence is TGCGCCAGCAGCGGACCGGGACGAACCTCTAACTATGGCTACACCTTC. It translates to CASSGPGRTSNYGYTF.

There are a few counts of this clonotype. This sequence joins TRBV5-1 and TRBJ2-5, with no clear D. The germline CDR1 and CDR2 sequences are SGHRS and YFSETQ. The length of the CDR3 is 13 residues. V was cut by 4 bases and J by 1 base, with 8 bases left in between. This CDR3 reads CASSAVSQETQYF. The DNA for the CDR3 is TGCGCCAGCAGCGCCGTATCCCAAGAGACCCAGTACTTC.

The chain uses TRBV27 and TRBJ2-1, with D hard to call. Germline V gene sequence: CDR1 MNHEY, CDR2 SMNVEV (reference sequence). The CDR3 spans 13 residues. Trimming removed 8 bases from V and 0 bases from J, with 8 bases in between. CDR3 in amino acids: CASWRSSYNEQFF. The CDR3 DNA follows: TGTGCCAGCTGGCGTAGCTCCTACAATGAGCAGTTCTTC.

Many counts were recorded for this clonotype. As DNA, the CDR3 is TGTGCCAGCAGCTGGGGACTTTACTATGGCTACACCTTC. This codes for CASSWGLYYGYTF. The V and J genes are TRBV7-9 and TRBJ1-2; weak D call: TRBD1 (5 bases). Germline values: CDR1 SEHNR, CDR2 FQNEAQ (reference sequence). The germline V and J ends were trimmed by 4 bases and 3 bases, with 9 bases remaining between them. This CDR3 spans 13 amino acids.

This clonotype was counted many times. The chain combines TRBV12-3 or TRBV12-4 with TRBJ2-7; 9 bases map to TRBD2. J lost 4 bases, V lost 2 bases, and 3 bases had no gene match. The CDR3 has 14 amino acids. DNA of the CDR3: TGTGCCAGCAGTTTAAGGACTAGCGAGTACGAGCAGTACTTC. Protein: CASSLRTSEYEQYF.

The rearrangement links TRBV3-1 to TRBJ1-6, with TRBD1 matching 7 bases. The CDR3 is 16 residues long. Germline trimming cut 4 bases from V and 9 bases from J; bases unmatched to any gene: 12. The V gene's germline CDR1 is LGHDT and CDR2 YNNKEL (reference sequence). The CDR3 DNA is TGTGCCAGCAGCCCCTACACAGGGGTCAATGGTTCACCCCTCCACTTT. It encodes CASSPYTGVNGSPLHF.

The V call is TRBV7-2, the J call TRBJ2-1, with a tentative D call TRBD2 (6 bases). The V end was cut by 1 base, the J end by 2 bases, with 15 bases between. This CDR3 comprises 17 residues. Germline CDR1 is SGHTA and CDR2 is FQGNSA. This CDR3 reads CASSLVRGRGAYNEQFF. The CDR3 bases are TGTGCCAGCAGCTTAGTCCGAGGGCGCGGGGCCTACAATGAGCAGTTCTTC. Drawing the rest from reference TRBV7-2 and TRBJ2-1, the complete variable domain is GAGVSQSPSNKVTEKGKDVELRCDPISGHTALYWYRQSLGQGLEFLIYFQGNSAPDKSGLPSDRFSAERTGGSVSTLTIQRTQQEDSAVYLCASSLVRGRGAYNEQFFGPGTRLTVL.

This clonotype has just a few counts. The rearrangement joins TRBV29-1 to TRBJ2-1, with 14 nucleotides matching TRBD2. The CDR3 sequence is 19 residues long. Germline values: CDR1 SQVTM, CDR2 ANQGSEA. Trimming at V came to 6 bases and at J to 4 bases, leaving 17 bases not matched to a gene. CDR3 DNA sequence: TGCAGCGTGCCCGCCGGGACTAGCGGGGGAAGAGGGGGGTACAATGAGCAGTTCTTC. This encodes CSVPAGTSGGRGGYNEQFF.

This clonotype was picked up many times. This sequence joins TRBV3-1 and TRBJ2-1; 11 bases are shared with TRBD2. CDR3 length: 16 residues. Germline assignment: CDR1 LGHDT and CDR2 YNNKEL (reference sequence). V lost 4 bases and J lost 6; bases outside the gene matches: 8. The CDR3 sequence: CASSRISGGAVNEQFF. The CDR3 DNA is TGTGCCAGCAGCCGCATTAGCGGGGGGGCGGTCAATGAGCAGTTCTTC.